This TCR beta chain was identified during a study of blood T cells in healthy people across ages (dated by TCRdb to 2014 to 2015). A note on the overall study: Template switching captured roughly one uniquely barcoded TCR beta cDNA molecule per two T cells in model experiments. Age-related changes in TCR beta repertoire diversity were measured in the study by deep sequencing normalized with unique cDNA molecular identifiers. The donors were divided into four age groups: young (average around 16 years), middle-aged (around 37), aged (about 60) and long-lived (nearly 85). The study analyzed two additional independent replicas of 1 million unique cDNA reads from the same blood draw for two donors, one aged 18 to 29 and one aged 80 or older. What the work shows at the level of the full study, not this receptor alone: As age increased, observed TCR beta diversity per million T cells dropped in a roughly linear way, and a significant reduction was already evident by age around 41. Because donor CMV infection status was unknown, age-related changes in expanded clonotypes were potentially confounded. Compared with the aged group, the long-lived group had more naive CD4+ T cells, fewer expanded clones and increased TCR diversity, suggesting age selection. Conclusive comparison of naive and antigen-experienced compartments was prevented by the profiling of bulk unsorted PBMCs. Estimates of total diversity based on one million sequenced T cells were considered lower bounds and underestimates. Observed TCR beta diversity correlated strongly with the percentage of naive T cells measured by flow cytometry.

This clonotype was observed a handful of times. It has no known antigen specificity. It has no much larger one-base neighbor in the sample; base qualities were not kept. Trimming leaves V shorter by 4 bases and J shorter by 7 bases, with the junction holding 9 bases beyond the gene matches. CDR1 and CDR2, looked up from the germline V gene, are ENHRY and SYGVKD. The CDR3 has 16 amino acids, counting the end cysteine and phenylalanine. Of the read, only the CDR3 DNA is kept; its 48 bases are in frame from base 1. Receptor libraries were prepared by 5' RACE. The instrument given in TCRdb is Illumina HiSeq 2500. A second about 7 to 12 cycle PCR used a sample-barcoded 5' primer and a J-beta primer mix. A template-switch 5' adaptor carrying 12 random nucleotides introduced a unique molecular identifier onto each TCR beta cDNA molecule. At least 2.5 million CDR3-containing paired-end reads were obtained from each sample. First-strand cDNA synthesis was performed from all RNA using the Mint cDNA synthesis kit, with priming by a TRBC-specific oligonucleotide. Following uracil-DNA glycosylase treatment, all cDNA underwent a first 18-cycle PCR with the universal primers M1SS and BC2_uni_R. On the authors' methods: Each sample was normalized by randomly selecting 1 million high-quality reads, each carrying a distinct molecular identifier. Reads with shared molecular identifiers were discarded instead of being binned into consensus sequences. MiTCR, with a Q25 quality threshold and the strictest error-elimination algorithm, was used for CDR3 identification, clonotype clustering and error correction. A nonparametric unseen species model with Euler transformation was used to estimate lower-bound total TCR beta diversity. The public reads were reprocessed in TCRdb via fastp at Q25 and MiXCR, keeping in-frame beta chains. Rows with one shared CDR3 protein collapse into an entry with the most common genes and DNA. The V and J calls were not made by the authors but by TCRdb's processing. The sample table lists around 800,000 distinct CDR3 sequences, roughly 25% of them with a count of one. The ten most abundant clones make up over 2.5% of the sample.

The roughly 42 donors, aged about 6 to 100 years, were systemically healthy Caucasian individuals from Russia. Each donor gave approximately 9.3 milliliters of peripheral blood, collected into EDTA-treated Vacutainer tubes. Ficoll-Paque density-gradient centrifugation was used to isolate PBMCs, with at least 6 million per sample. Total RNA, at least 6 micrograms per sample, was extracted from PBMCs with Trizol reagent. For every donor, flow cytometry on a PBMC aliquot measured the percentage of naive CD45RAhigh/CD27high T cells. In addition, the sample was reused for a study of T cells of mothers and their children. Per that second paper: Donors were nine systemically healthy Caucasian individuals: three mothers and their six children. cDNA synthesis consumed the entire amount of extracted RNA, loaded at 1.5 ug RNA in each 15 ul reaction. In the second PCR, the M1S primer introduced both the sample barcodes and 2-4 random nucleotides. More than 8 million TCR beta CDR3 reads were obtained from each mother, and 2.5 million to 3 million reads were obtained from each child. Thymic selection shapes the output of TCR recombination in a similar way in related and unrelated pairs, and inherited differences have a minor effect. Normalized repertoire overlap was always found to be slightly, but never significantly, higher in related mother-child pairs than in unrelated mother-child pairs. With a sensitivity of approximately 96 clones per million clonotypes, no persistent microchimeric T cell clones were detected. In the study, deep NGS was used to compare the TCR beta repertoires of mothers and children, and features distinguishing related mother-child pairs from unrelated individuals were sought. Mothers averaged roughly 36 +/- 4 years of age and children averaged around 10 +/- 4 years. After adapter ligation with NEBNext reagents, the libraries were sequenced on Illumina HiSeq 2000 with 100+100 nt paired-end reads. To avoid cross-contamination, the mother libraries and the child libraries were prepared a month apart and sequenced in separate runs. Each donor had between about 500,000 and 2,300,000 distinct TCR beta clonotypes identified. Naive TCR beta clonotypes were estimated from low-frequency clonotypes matched to each donor's FACS-determined naive share, without sorting.

Sequenced input: blood. The sequence is built from TRBV10-3 and TRBJ2-2; TRBD1 agrees with 10 junctional bases. The receptor was derived from a boy aged 5-17 years in good health. The nucleotide sequence is TGTGCCATCAGTGCTCGGGGGACAGGGGAGAGCGGGGAGCTGTTTTTT. Its translation is CAISARGTGESGELFF.